The next 28 T cell receptor beta chains were all read from a single sample in a study of metastatic and nonmetastatic thyroid tumors (TCRdb year 2020). The receptor library was made with PCR. Data came from an Illumina HiSeq 4000. TCRdb reran the public reads through fastp at Q25 and MiXCR, keeping productive beta chains. For this sample the table gives around 19,000 clones, of which roughly 16% were detected only once. Clones ranked in the top ten supply roughly 10% of the sample. No treatment had been received by any patient before thyroid surgery. What was sequenced was tumor tissue. Receptor source: a female donor with papillary thyroid cancer or a benign thyroid nodule (not recorded which). Some clones in this sample may be carry-over from other donors' samples.

This clone was detected ten times or more. The chain employs TRBV7-9 and TRBJ1-2; no clear D gene. From germline, CDR1 is SEHNR and CDR2 FQNEAQ (reference sequence). The germline V and J ends were trimmed by 5 bases and 3 bases, with 7 bases remaining between them. The CDR3 consists of 12 residues. CDR3 region: CASSSDYYGYTF. The CDR3 DNA follows: TGTGCCAGCAGCAGCGACTACTATGGCTACACCTTC.

This clone occurred many times. The rearrangement joins TRBV4-1 to TRBJ2-2, with D hard to call. Germline lookup yields CDR1 MGHRA and CDR2 YSYEKL. The CDR3 sequence is 17 residues long. With 0 bases removed from V and 0 bases from J, the gap between germline ends came to 11 bases. The CDR3 DNA reads as TGCGCCAGCAGCCAAGATCCCCGCAGAGCGAACACCGGGGAGCTGTTTTTT. It specifies CASSQDPRRANTGELFF.

The table lists this clone with many counts. V is TRBV20-1 and J is TRBJ1-1, with TRBD1 matching 9 bases. Germline CDR1 DFQATT, CDR2 SNEGSKA (reference sequence). V gave up 5 bases and J gave up 1 base; unmatched junction bases: 8. The CDR3 consists of 15 residues. In DNA, the CDR3 is TGCAGTGCTTTTTTTACAGGGGGCGCGAACACTGAAGCTTTCTTT. Translating gives CSAFFTGGANTEAFF.

By sample share, this clone is medium-sized (0.01 to 0.1%). The chain employs TRBV20-1 and TRBJ1-6; perhaps TRBD1 as D (6 bases). CDR1 is DFQATT and CDR2 is SNEGSKA in the germline V gene (reference sequence). Trimming took off 0 bases at V and 5 bases at J, with 11 bases between the two ends. The CDR3 is made up of 15 amino acids. Written as DNA, the CDR3 is TGCAGTGCTAGAGAACTACAGGGTAATAATTCACCCCTCCACTTT. Translating it yields CSARELQGNNSPLHF.

By sample share, this clone is medium-sized. CDR3 sequence: CATSTLAGGQEQYF. The CDR3 DNA is TGTGCCACCTCAACCCTAGCGGGAGGTCAGGAGCAGTACTTC. The V and J genes are TRBV15 and TRBJ2-7, with TRBD2 matching over 11 bases. The trim removed 8 bases at V and 7 bases at J, leaving 10 bases unmatched. CDR1 LNHNV and CDR2 YYDKDF come from the germline V gene (reference sequence). This CDR3 comprises 14 residues.

Sample share makes this clone large (0.1 to 1%). The chain joins TRBV20-1 to TRBJ1-1; D gene uncertain. V lost 4 bases to trimming and J lost 1 base, with 16 bases between them. The CDR3 length is 15 residues. Per germline, CDR1 DFQATT and CDR2 SNEGSKA (reference sequence). The CDR3 loop reads CSATSWEHANTEAFF. The CDR3 bases are TGCAGTGCTACTTCTTGGGAACACGCGAACACTGAAGCTTTCTTT.

Of note for this clone: A much larger clone sits a single nucleotide away, making a read error possible. This chain uses TRBV7-9 with TRBJ2-4; tentative D call: TRBD1 (6 bases). V was pared by 4 bases and J by 5 bases, with 15 bases between. CDR1 and CDR2 (germline): SEHNR, FQNEAQ (reference sequence). The CDR3 sequence is 15 residues long. In nucleotides, the CDR3 is TGTGCCAGCAGCTCCACATCGACAGGTCAAAACATTCAGTACTTC. Encoded protein: CASSSTSTGQNIQYF. Full variable domain (remainder filled in from reference TRBV7-9 and TRBJ2-4): DTGVSQNPRHKITKRGQNVTFRCDPISEHNRLYWYRQTLGQGPEFLTYFQNEAQLEKSRLLSDRFSAERPKGSFSTLEIQRTEQGDSAMYLCASSSTSTGQNIQYFGAGTRLSVL.

Regarding this clone: The sample carries other DNA sequences with the same CDR3. The chain couples TRBV20-1 to TRBJ1-4; unclear D gene. CDR3 length: 14 amino acids. The V end lost 6 bases, the J end lost 8 bases, and 19 bases lay between the germline ends. CDR1 and CDR2 (germline): DFQATT, SNEGSKA (reference sequence). The CDR3 spells CSAPDPMLGEKLFF. The CDR3 DNA reads TGCAGTGCCCCAGACCCCATGCTAGGCGAAAAACTGTTTTTT.

Many counts were recorded for this clone. V gene TRBV24-1 combines with J gene TRBJ1-2; D is perhaps TRBD1 (5 bases). The CDR3 loop spans 13 amino acids. Germline loops: CDR1 KGHDR, CDR2 SFDVKD. With 3 bases removed from V and 4 bases from J, the gap between germline ends came to 8 bases. The CDR3 nucleotides are TGTGCCACCAGTGATCCGGGGGTCTATGGCTACACCTTC. Its translation is CATSDPGVYGYTF.

By frequency in the sample, this clone is medium-sized. This chain uses TRBV28 with TRBJ2-7; D may match TRBD1 or TRBD2 (5 bases each). Per the germline V gene, CDR1 is MDHEN and CDR2 is SYDVKM. V was pared by 1 base and J by 4 bases, with 11 bases between. The CDR3 extends over 14 amino acids. The CDR3 DNA reads as TGTGCCAGCAGTTTATTGCAGGGAGTGTACGAGCAGTACTTC. This codes for CASSLLQGVYEQYF.

The sample holds a few counts of this clone. The junction does not match germline at one end; this may be a read error. This rearrangement joins TRBV6-1 to TRBJ1-5; D ambiguous. Germline V gene lookup returns CDR1 MNHNS and CDR2 SASEGT. The CDR3 has 14 residues. The CDR3 loop is CAGRERGSNHPQHF. The DNA of the CDR3 is TGTGCCGGTCGTGAGCGGGGTAGCAATCATCCCCAGCATTTT.

This clone was counted at least ten times. The DNA of the CDR3 is TGCAGCGTTAGCTCCTACAATGAGCAGTTCTTC. Its translation: CSVSSYNEQFF. The chain links TRBV29-1 to TRBJ2-1; D not resolved. The length of the CDR3 is 11 residues. CDR1 is SQVTM, CDR2 ANQGSEA, per germline. V gave up 5 bases and J gave up 0 bases, with 2 bases separating them.

This rearrangement joins TRBV5-1 to TRBJ1-1, with D uncertain. Germline CDR1 is SGHRS and CDR2 is YFSETQ. V shed 4 bases and J shed 7 bases, with 20 bases lying between them. The CDR3 consists of 15 residues. The CDR3 region has the DNA TGCGCCAGCAGCCCTGAAATGGCGAGTAAGGGTGAAGCTTTCTTT. Encoded protein: CASSPEMASKGEAFF.

About this clone: The junction differs from germline at one of its ends, possibly a read error. V is TRBV20-1 and J is TRBJ2-2; TRBD1 agrees at 12 bases. In germline, CDR1 is DFQATT, CDR2 SNEGSKA (reference sequence). This CDR3 comprises 17 residues. The CDR3 reads CSAAGTGGRLNTVELFF. In nucleotides, the CDR3 is TGCAGTGCAGCCGGGACAGGGGGCCGGTTGAACACCGTGGAGTTGTTTTTT.

Details on this clone: This may stem from a read error, because a much larger clone lies one nucleotide away. The chain couples TRBV19 to TRBJ1-3; tentative D call: TRBD1 (6 bases). This CDR3 region has 15 residues. CDR1 is LNHDA, CDR2 SQIVND, per germline (reference sequence). The CDR3 spells CASIPGTSLGNTLYF. The CDR3 coding sequence is TGTGCCAGTATCCCCGGGACATCCCTTGGAAACACCCTATATTTT.

There are many counts of this clone. This chain uses TRBV5-1 with TRBJ2-2; D is undetermined. The V gene lost 4 bases and the J gene lost 5 bases, with 3 bases spanning the gap. The CDR3 totals 11 residues. CDR1 and CDR2 from the germline V gene are SGHRS and YFSETQ. This CDR3 reads CASSGTGELFF. The CDR3 nucleotides read TGCGCCAGCAGCGGGACCGGGGAGCTGTTTTTT.

On this clone itself: Sequence at one end of the junction differs from germline and may be a read error. The rearrangement links TRBV20-1 to TRBJ2-7, with D uncertain. CDR1 and CDR2 (germline): DFQATT, SNEGSKA (reference sequence). The CDR3 totals 14 residues. The CDR3 region is CSALTVAWHYDQYF. The DNA of the CDR3 is TGCAGTGCTTTAACAGTGGCCTGGCACTACGATCAGTACTTC.

This clone has just one count. The V call is TRBV11-2, the J call TRBJ1-6, with D unclear. The V gene lost 7 bases and the J gene lost 10 bases, with 20 bases spanning the gap. CDR1 SGHAT and CDR2 FQNNGV come from the germline V gene. The CDR3 has 15 amino acids. The CDR3 reads CASIPLDSVNSPLHF. The DNA of the CDR3 is TGTGCCAGCATCCCCCTGGACTCGGTCAACTCACCCCTCCACTTT.

The chain uses TRBV9 and TRBJ1-3, with unresolved D. The CDR3 is 14 residues long. CDR1 and CDR2 (germline): SGDLS, YYNGEE. V was trimmed by 0 bases and J by 3 bases, leaving 7 bases between them. The CDR3 coding sequence is TGTGCCAGCAGCGTAGCAATGGTTGGAAACACCATATATTTT. It specifies CASSVAMVGNTIYF.

V gene TRBV4-1 combines with J gene TRBJ2-7; the D gene could be TRBD1 or TRBD2 (5 bases each). Deletions cut 4 bases from V and 4 bases from J, with 11 bases between. There are 13 residues in the CDR3. Germline-derived CDR1 and CDR2 are MGHRA and YSYEKL. CDR3 residues: CASSPAWGYEQYF. The CDR3, as DNA: TGCGCCAGCAGCCCTGCCTGGGGGTACGAGCAGTACTTC.

This clone was seen many times. The chain combines TRBV7-8 with TRBJ2-1; TRBD2 matches at 13 bases. Per germline, CDR1 SGHVS and CDR2 FQNEAQ. This CDR3 has 20 amino acids. Losses at the gene ends were 4 bases for V and 0 bases for J; bases not matched to a gene: 12. CDR3 coding DNA: TGTGCCAGCAGCTCCAAACTAGCGGGGGGGCCTTTCGCCTCCTACAATGAGCAGTTCTTC. It codes for CASSSKLAGGPFASYNEQFF.

By share of the sample, this clone is medium-sized (0.01 to 0.1%). The chain couples TRBV7-6 to TRBJ2-7; TRBD1 is a possible D gene (6 bases). This CDR3 comprises 14 residues. V was clipped by 5 bases and J by 13 bases, with 24 bases between them. Germline values: CDR1 SGHVS, CDR2 FNYEAQ. Here the CDR3 DNA reads TGTGCCAGCAGCCAAATGACAGGAGGTACCGTACCCTACTTC. It yields the protein CASSQMTGGTVPYF. Filled out from reference TRBV7-6 and TRBJ2-7, the complete variable domain reads GAGVSQSPRYKVTKRGQDVALRCDPISGHVSLYWYRQALGQGPEFLTYFNYEAQQDKSGLPNDRFSAERPEGSISTLTIQRTEQRDSAMYRCASSQMTGGTVPYFGPGTRLTVT.

This clone has ten or more counts. J is TRBJ2-3 and V is TRBV2; a possible D gene is TRBD1 (5 bases). The V end was cut by 4 bases, the J end by 2 bases, with 16 bases between. The germline V gene encodes CDR1 SNHLY and CDR2 FYNNEI. The CDR3 length is 16 residues. In DNA, the CDR3 is TGTGCCAGCAGTGGCAGGGATGGGAAACACACAGATACGCAGTATTTT. This encodes CASSGRDGKHTDTQYF. The complete variable domain, with remaining parts taken from reference TRBV2 and TRBJ2-3, reads EPEVTQTPSHQVTQMGQEVILRCVPISNHLYFYWYRQILGQKVEFLVSFYNNEISEKSEIFDDQFSVERPDGSNFTLKIRSTKLEDSAMYFCASSGRDGKHTDTQYFGPGTRLTVL.

A remark on this clone: At one end, the junction sequence differs from germline, possibly due to a read error. This chain uses TRBV6-5 with TRBJ2-1, with 9 bases aligning to TRBD2. The CDR3 has 15 residues. CDR1 and CDR2 from the germline V gene are MNHEY and SVGAGI. The CDR3 DNA reads TGTGTCAGCGGTTACTCGAAGGGGACTAGCCGTGAGCAGTTCTTC. This translates into CVSGYSKGTSREQFF.

This clone was seen ten or more times. The rearrangement joins TRBV3-1 to TRBJ2-2; D not resolved. The CDR3 has 12 residues. The germline V gene has CDR1 LGHDT and CDR2 YNNKEL (reference sequence). V gave up 3 bases and J gave up 6 bases, with 5 bases separating them. CDR3 amino acids: CASSHTAGELFF. CDR3 bases: TGTGCCAGCAGCCATACGGCCGGGGAGCTGTTTTTT.

This clone occurred a few times. The junction departs from germline at one end; a sequencing error may be responsible. The CDR3 bases are TGTGCCAGCAGTTACGTTCAGAGCAATCAGCCCCATCATTTT. Its translation: CASSYVQSNQPHHF. The V and J genes are TRBV6-6 and TRBJ1-5; D is undetermined. The germline V gene encodes CDR1 MNHNY and CDR2 SVGAGI (reference sequence). The length of the CDR3 is 14 residues.

This clone was seen more than once but under ten times. A much larger clone sits a single nucleotide away, making a read error possible. The chain couples TRBV7-3 to TRBJ2-2; D is perhaps TRBD2 (6 bases). The CDR3 is made up of 18 amino acids. Trimming stripped 0 bases from V and 1 base from J, with 15 bases between. The germline V gene encodes CDR1 SGHTA and CDR2 FQGTGA. CDR3 loop: CASSLTVLAWENTGELFF. DNA for the CDR3: TGTGCCAGCAGCTTAACCGTACTAGCATGGGAGAACACCGGGGAGCTGTTTTTT.

Here the CDR3 DNA reads TGTGCCAGCATTCTTAGGGCACTTGATAATTCACCCCTCCACTTT. This translates into CASILRALDNSPLHF. This chain links TRBV2 with TRBJ1-6, with D unresolved. Germline CDR1 reads SNHLY; CDR2 reads FYNNEI. The CDR3 has 15 residues. The germline V and J ends were trimmed by 7 bases and 5 bases, with 15 bases remaining between them.